This T cell receptor (beta chain) was sequenced during a study of T cell responses to AZD1222 COVID-19 vaccine (dated by TCRdb to the early 2020s). The study in broad terms: AZD1222 recipients whose second dose came at about 4 weeks and those whose second dose came at about 12 weeks were combined into one group, since spike-specific TCR depth and breadth did not differ between the two schedules. TCR sequencing covered some 250 trial participants: 200 to 220 given two doses of AZD1222 and 26 given two doses of MenACWY control vaccine. Trial participants were enrolled into age subgroups of 18-55, 56-69 and 70-plus years, which contained approximately 150, 28 and 58 TCR-sequenced participants, respectively.

The CDR3 regions of human TCRbeta chains were analyzed by immunosequencing. Turning to the authors' computational methods: Repertoire TCRs were checked for matches against a reference library of SARS-CoV-2-specific TCRs that had been generated using the MIRA antigen-specificity platform. Breadth was defined as the fraction of unique TCRs that were SARS-CoV-2-associated, and depth was defined as the fraction of total T cells that were SARS-CoV-2-associated. Using the MIRA data, every spike-specific TCR was mapped to the spike region that the TCR reacted to and assigned to either a CD4 or a CD8 class. Log10-transformed breadth and depth values were compared by one-way ANOVA with Sidak's multiple comparisons tests. TCRdb took over this immuneACCESS table, retaining in-frame rearrangements with V and J assigned. Such tables are incomplete; in checked studies, under half of the missing clones stem from an unresolved V gene, and the remainder is unexplained. V and J calls and clone size are given by that table; D and trimming were obtained from the DNA. Here the sample has about 140,000 clones; around 90% occur a single time. The biggest ten clones account for roughly 2.8% of the sample.

About this clone itself: Its binding antigen is unknown. Within one base of it there is no much larger clone, and no base qualities were kept.

There are 14 amino acids in the CDR3, from cysteine to phenylalanine inclusive. Here the CDR3 DNA is all that survives: 42 bases in frame from base 1. The V and J ends are trimmed by 0 bases and 5 bases, leaving 11 bases between them. Taken from the germline V gene, the CDR1 and CDR2 loops are SGDLS and YYNGEE. Study-level results and caveats: The 56-69-year group was small, and its depth increase did not reach significance, likely because of low power. Conclusions about previously exposed vaccinees were limited because only a handful of AZD1222 recipients were SARS-CoV-2 seropositive at baseline. Participants were mostly white British, with more females than males. The authors suggested clonal diversity may have been underestimated. The vaccine-associated CD4 TCRs covered the entire spike protein, and the dominant responses fell in regions 160-218 and 743-854. Spike-specific TCR breadth and depth rose significantly after two AZD1222 doses compared with day 0 and with MenACWY recipients. Nearly half of unique spike-specific TCRs reportedly recognized epitopes outside regions mutated in the B.1.351 and B.1.1.7 variants. Because no day 14 peak-response samples were available, the repertoires could be characterized only after the peak T cell response.

This sample's time point label indicates: baseline before first vaccination. Vaccinee samples were obtained from the UK trials COV001 and COV002, which included a single-blind randomized controlled phase 2/3 trial of AZD1222 (ChAdOx1 nCoV-19) in healthy adults. Trial participant PBMC samples were collected at day 0 and day 28 after the second dose for TCRbeta chain sequencing. This TCR was recovered from an adult in good health. This specimen was peripheral blood, taken on day 0 of AZD1222 vaccination. The sequence joins TRBV9 to TRBJ2-5; the D gene is not confidently resolved. The CDR3 region reads CASSVDSSWETQYF. The DNA sequence is TGTGCCAGCAGCGTAGATAGTAGCTGGGAGACCCAGTACTTC.